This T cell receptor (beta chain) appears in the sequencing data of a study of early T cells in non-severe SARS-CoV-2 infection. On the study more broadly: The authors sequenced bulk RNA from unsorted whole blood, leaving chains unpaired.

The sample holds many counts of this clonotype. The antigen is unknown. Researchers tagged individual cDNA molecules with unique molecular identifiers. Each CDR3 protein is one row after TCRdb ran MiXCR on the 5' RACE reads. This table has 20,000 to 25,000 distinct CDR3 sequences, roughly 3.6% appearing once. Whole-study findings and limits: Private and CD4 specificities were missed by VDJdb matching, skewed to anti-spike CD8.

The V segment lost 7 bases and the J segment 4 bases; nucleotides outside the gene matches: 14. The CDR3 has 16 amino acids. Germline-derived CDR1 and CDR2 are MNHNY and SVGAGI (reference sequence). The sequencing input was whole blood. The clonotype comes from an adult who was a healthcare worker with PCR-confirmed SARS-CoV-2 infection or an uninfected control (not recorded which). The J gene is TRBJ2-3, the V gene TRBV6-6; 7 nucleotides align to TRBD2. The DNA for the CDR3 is TGTGCCAGCAACCCCCTCGGGGGGTCGGGGGCAGATACGCAGTATTTT. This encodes CASNPLGGSGADTQYF.